A single sample gave rise to the 22 T cell receptor beta chains below, sequenced in a study (dated by TCRdb to 2015 to 2016). The protocol used for the library was RT-PCR. TCRdb records Illumina MiSeq as the sequencer. TCRdb itself trimmed the public reads at Q25 with fastp, ran MiXCR and retained productive beta chains. Each entry merges the rows of one CDR3 protein and shows their most common DNA and genes. The sample contains more than 600,000 distinct CDR3 sequences, 14% of them found a single time. The ten largest clones capture 3.6% of the sample. The specimen was memory CD4+ T cells from blood. All receptors come from a female donor in good health, serving as a healthy control.

This clonotype has a count of ten or more. The gene calls are TRBV20-1 and TRBJ2-7; a possible D gene is TRBD2 (6 bases). Trimming removed 5 bases at V and 3 bases at J, with 17 bases between. Germline V lookup: CDR1 DFQATT, CDR2 SNEGSKA (reference sequence). The CDR3 totals 14 residues. The CDR3 sequence: CSAAQGLQIYEQYF. The CDR3 region has the DNA TGCAGTGCTGCTCAGGGACTCCAGATCTACGAGCAGTACTTC.

Here the CDR3 DNA reads TGTGCCAGCAGCTTCACTTCAGATCGGCCTGAAGCTTTCTTT. Protein: CASSFTSDRPEAFF. This sequence joins TRBV5-6 and TRBJ1-1; D not resolved. V was pared by 2 bases and J by 6 bases, with 14 bases between. The CDR3 loop spans 14 amino acids. CDR1 and CDR2 (germline): SGHDT, YYEEEE.

The genes are TRBV10-3 and TRBJ1-1; TRBD1 aligns across 11 bases. Germline lookup yields CDR1 ENHRY and CDR2 SYGVKD. CDR3 size: 13 residues. V was clipped by 10 bases and J by 1 base; unmatched bases: 2. CDR3 nucleotides: TGTGCCACTGGGACAGGGGGGAACACTGAAGCTTTCTTT. Translation: CATGTGGNTEAFF.

This clonotype was observed many times. The chain joins TRBV10-3 to TRBJ2-3, with D perhaps being TRBD1 or TRBD2 (7 bases each). Trimming took 6 bases from V and 0 from J, leaving 16 bases between them. Germline loops: CDR1 ENHRY, CDR2 SYGVKD. The CDR3 is 16 amino acids. In DNA, the CDR3 is TGTGCCATCAGGAAGCGGGACAGTACTAGCACAGATACGCAGTATTTT. Translating gives CAIRKRDSTSTDTQYF.

This clonotype came up many times. The gene calls are TRBV6-5 and TRBJ2-5, with 8 positions matching TRBD2. The CDR3 length is 15 residues. Germline values: CDR1 MNHEY, CDR2 SVGAGI. J lost 5 bases, V lost 1 base, and 6 bases had no gene match. CDR3 sequence reads: CASSYLFGGVETQYF. The CDR3 DNA is TGTGCCAGCAGTTACTTATTCGGGGGGGTGGAGACCCAGTACTTC.

This clonotype was seen at least ten times. This chain links TRBV6-5 with TRBJ1-5; 8 nucleotides align to TRBD1. The CDR3 sequence is 12 residues long. Unmatched junction bases numbered 1, after V lost 6 bases and J lost 6 bases. The V gene's germline CDR1 is MNHEY and CDR2 SVGAGI. The CDR3 nucleotides read TGTGCCAGCAGACAGGGGGGTCAGCCCCAGCATTTT. Protein: CASRQGGQPQHF.

This clonotype was seen a few times. The chain carries TRBV7-3 and TRBJ2-3; TRBD1 might be the D (6 bases). Germline V CDR1 and CDR2: SGHTA, FQGTGA. V was cut by 5 bases and J by 2 bases, with 17 bases left in between. The CDR3 consists of 16 residues. CDR3 amino acids: CASSPSWGRFTDTQYF. As DNA, the CDR3 is TGTGCCAGCAGCCCGTCGTGGGGGCGTTTCACAGATACGCAGTATTTT.

The CDR3 DNA reads as TGTGCCAGCAGCCAGAGGGTTCTAGCGGGGTCTGAGCAGTACTTC. This translates into CASSQRVLAGSEQYF. The gene calls are TRBV7-8 and TRBJ2-7; 9 bases are a match to TRBD2. CDR3 length: 15 amino acids. With 5 bases clipped from V and 7 bases from J, the junction kept 12 bases outside the gene matches. Germline assignment: CDR1 SGHVS and CDR2 FQNEAQ.

This clonotype was seen ten or more times. The chain has TRBV6-5 and TRBJ2-7; D assignment may be TRBD1 or TRBD2 (7 bases each). Germline V gene lookup returns CDR1 MNHEY and CDR2 SVGAGI. The CDR3 consists of 19 residues. Trimming took 1 base from V and 2 from J, leaving 24 bases between them. In DNA form, the CDR3 reads TGTGCCAGCAGTTACTTGGGAGGGAGAGGGGGCGGTAATACCTACGAGCAGTACTTC. Its protein is CASSYLGGRGGGNTYEQYF.

This clonotype appeared a few times. This chain joins TRBV7-9 and TRBJ2-3, with 13 bases matching TRBD2. The CDR3 runs 17 residues. With V trimmed by 5 bases and J by 2 bases, 7 bases remained unmatched. Germline CDR1 SEHNR, CDR2 FQNEAQ (reference sequence). CDR3 coding DNA: TGTGCCAGCAGCCGGGGGACTAGCGGGACGAACACAGATACGCAGTATTTT. Its protein is CASSRGTSGTNTDTQYF. Based on the CDR3 plus reference TRBV7-9 and TRBJ2-3, the full variable domain is DTGVSQNPRHKITKRGQNVTFRCDPISEHNRLYWYRQTLGQGPEFLTYFQNEAQLEKSRLLSDRFSAERPKGSFSTLEIQRTEQGDSAMYLCASSRGTSGTNTDTQYFGPGTRLTVL.

This rearrangement joins TRBV12-3 or TRBV12-4 to TRBJ1-1; weak D call: TRBD1 (5 bases). Trimming cost V 5 bases and J 9 bases, with 13 bases left between them. This CDR3 has 12 amino acids. CDR3 sequence: CASSTGTGKAFF. In DNA, the CDR3 is TGTGCCAGCAGTACTGGGACGGGGAAAGCTTTCTTT.

This clonotype appeared many times. The chain joins TRBV5-5 to TRBJ2-5; D remains unclear. V was trimmed by 2 bases and J by 1 base, leaving 12 bases between them. There are 15 residues in the CDR3. Germline V gene sequence: CDR1 SGHKS, CDR2 YYEKEE (reference sequence). This CDR3 is CASSLGSRSQETQYF. Written as DNA, the CDR3 is TGTGCCAGCAGCTTAGGTAGTAGGAGCCAAGAGACCCAGTACTTC.

The genes are TRBV18 and TRBJ1-1, with D possibly matching TRBD1 (5 bases). CDR1 and CDR2 from the germline V gene are KGHSH and LQKENI. The V end was cut by 6 bases, the J end by 8 bases, with 13 bases between. The CDR3 runs 12 residues. CDR3 sequence (DNA): TGTGCCAGCTCGGCCGGGACCAGAGAAGCTTTCTTT. It encodes CASSAGTREAFF. Full variable domain (missing parts from reference TRBV18 and TRBJ1-1): NAGVMQNPRHLVRRRGQEARLRCSPMKGHSHVYWYRQLPEEGLKFMVYLQKENIIDESGMPKERFSAEFPKEGPSILRIQQVVRGDSAAYFCASSAGTREAFFGQGTRLTVV.

The rearrangement links TRBV10-3 to TRBJ2-5; 9 positions match TRBD1. J gave up 4 bases and V 4 bases, and 4 bases lay outside the gene matches. From germline, CDR1 is ENHRY and CDR2 SYGVKD. The CDR3 contains 14 residues. The CDR3 protein is CAISASTGGETQYF. CDR3 nucleotide sequence: TGTGCCATCAGTGCGTCGACAGGGGGAGAGACCCAGTACTTC.

Only a few counts were recorded for this clonotype. This rearrangement joins TRBV18 to TRBJ2-7; 8 nucleotides line up with TRBD1. J gave up 2 bases and V 0 bases, and 3 bases lay outside the gene matches. The CDR3 sequence is 15 residues long. The germline gives CDR1 KGHSH, CDR2 LQKENI. CDR3 in DNA: TGTGCCAGCTCACCACCAAGCAGGGGGCCCTACGAGCAGTACTTC. Translation gives CASSPPSRGPYEQYF. Based on the CDR3 plus reference TRBV18 and TRBJ2-7, the full variable domain is NAGVMQNPRHLVRRRGQEARLRCSPMKGHSHVYWYRQLPEEGLKFMVYLQKENIIDESGMPKERFSAEFPKEGPSILRIQQVVRGDSAAYFCASSPPSRGPYEQYFGPGTRLTVT.

The sample holds a few counts of this clonotype. The rearrangement joins TRBV20-1 to TRBJ1-5; maybe TRBD1 (5 bases). This CDR3 spans 16 amino acids. The germline V gene encodes CDR1 DFQATT and CDR2 SNEGSKA (reference sequence). The ends were cut back, 6 bases at V and 2 bases at J, with 20 bases in the middle. As DNA, the CDR3 is TGCAGTGCCTCCACTCCATTAGGGGTGGGCAATCAGCCCCAGCATTTT. This sequence encodes CSASTPLGVGNQPQHF.

J is TRBJ2-7 and V is TRBV7-2; D unclear. Trimming pared 2 bases from V and 5 bases from J, leaving 10 bases between. Germline CDR1 reads SGHTA; CDR2 reads FQGNSA. CDR3 length: 13 amino acids. CDR3 sequence: CASSLSSGDEQYF. CDR3 sequence (DNA): TGTGCCAGCAGCTTAAGCTCCGGAGACGAGCAGTACTTC. The variable domain in full, completed from reference TRBV7-2 and TRBJ2-7, reads GAGVSQSPSNKVTEKGKDVELRCDPISGHTALYWYRQSLGQGLEFLIYFQGNSAPDKSGLPSDRFSAERTGGSVSTLTIQRTQQEDSAVYLCASSLSSGDEQYFGPGTRLTVT.

The sample holds many counts of this clonotype. The V gene is TRBV29-1, the J gene TRBJ2-1; D may be TRBD1 (6 bases). The CDR3 is 12 amino acids. Germline-derived CDR1 and CDR2 are SQVTM and ANQGSEA. Between the trimmed V and J ends, which lost 5 bases and 5 bases, there was a span of 10 bases. The CDR3 loop reads CSVTAGDNEQFF. The CDR3, as DNA: TGCAGCGTTACGGCAGGGGACAATGAGCAGTTCTTC.

Ten or more counts support this clonotype. The genes are TRBV5-1 and TRBJ2-1; D assignment may be TRBD1 or TRBD2 (5 bases each). The CDR3 is 15 residues long. The ends were cut back, 0 bases at V and 7 bases at J, with 14 bases in the middle. Germline assignment: CDR1 SGHRS and CDR2 YFSETQ. The CDR3 spells CASSLVIQGGNEQFF. In nucleotides, the CDR3 is TGCGCCAGCAGCTTGGTCATCCAGGGCGGGAATGAGCAGTTCTTC.

In its sample, this clonotype was seen many times. This sequence joins TRBV4-3 and TRBJ1-5; D remains unclear. The V and J ends lost 0 bases and 4 bases respectively, with 7 bases between them. Germline loops: CDR1 LGHNA, CDR2 YSLEER. The CDR3 has 14 residues. This chain's CDR3 is CASSQEGTNQPQHF. The CDR3 DNA sequence: TGCGCCAGCAGCCAAGAGGGAACTAATCAGCCCCAGCATTTT.

This sequence joins TRBV6-5 and TRBJ1-2, with D maybe TRBD1 (5 bases). The CDR3 has 13 amino acids. The germline gives CDR1 MNHEY, CDR2 SVGAGI. Trimming left V 7 bases short and J 8 bases short, with 17 bases between. As DNA, the CDR3 is TGTGCCAGCACCCCATCACAGGAAGGCGGCTACACCTTC. It codes for CASTPSQEGGYTF.

The chain employs TRBV20-1 and TRBJ2-3, with a tentative D call TRBD2 (7 bases). Trimming took 4 bases from V and 3 from J, leaving 17 bases between them. The germline V gene encodes CDR1 DFQATT and CDR2 SNEGSKA (reference sequence). This CDR3 is built from 15 residues. CDR3 sequence reads: CSAKRGRALTDTQYF. The DNA for the CDR3 is TGCAGTGCTAAGAGGGGGAGGGCCTTAACAGATACGCAGTATTTT.